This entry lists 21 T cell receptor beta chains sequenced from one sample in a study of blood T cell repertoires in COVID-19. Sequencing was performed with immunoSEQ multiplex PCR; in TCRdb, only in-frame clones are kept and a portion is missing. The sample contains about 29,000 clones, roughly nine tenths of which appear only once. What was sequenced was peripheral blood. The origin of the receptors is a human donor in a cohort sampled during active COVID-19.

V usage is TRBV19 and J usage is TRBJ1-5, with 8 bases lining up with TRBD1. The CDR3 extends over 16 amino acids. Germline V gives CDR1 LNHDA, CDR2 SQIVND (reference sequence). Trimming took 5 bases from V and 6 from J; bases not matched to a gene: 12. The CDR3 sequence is CASSSHRTGRIQPQHF. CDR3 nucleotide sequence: TGTGCCAGTAGTTCACATCGGACAGGGCGTATTCAGCCCCAGCATTTT.

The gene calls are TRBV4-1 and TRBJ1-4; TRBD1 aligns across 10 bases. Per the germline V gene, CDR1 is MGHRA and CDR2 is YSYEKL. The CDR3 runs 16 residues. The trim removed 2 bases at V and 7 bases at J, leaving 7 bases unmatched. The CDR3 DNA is TGCGCCAGCAGCCAACCTGGACAGGGGGGCGGTGAAAAACTGTTTTTT. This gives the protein CASSQPGQGGGEKLFF.

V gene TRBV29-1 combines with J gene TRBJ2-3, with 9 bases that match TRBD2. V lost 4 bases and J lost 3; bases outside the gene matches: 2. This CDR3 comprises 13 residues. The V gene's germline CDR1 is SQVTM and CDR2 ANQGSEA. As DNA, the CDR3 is TGCAGCGTTGGGCTAGCGGGGACAGATACGCAGTATTTT. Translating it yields CSVGLAGTDTQYF.

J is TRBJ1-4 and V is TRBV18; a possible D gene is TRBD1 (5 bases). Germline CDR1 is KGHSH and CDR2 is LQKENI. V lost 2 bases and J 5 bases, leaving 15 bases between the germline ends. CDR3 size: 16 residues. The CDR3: CASSPSGPGVNEKLFF. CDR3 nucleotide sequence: TGTGCCAGCTCACCATCAGGACCGGGGGTGAATGAAAAACTGTTTTTT.

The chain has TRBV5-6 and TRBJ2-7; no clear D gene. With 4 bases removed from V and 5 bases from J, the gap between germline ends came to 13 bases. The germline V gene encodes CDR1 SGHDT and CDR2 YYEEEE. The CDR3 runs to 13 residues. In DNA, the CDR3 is TGTGCCAGCAGCCCTGGCAGTCGGGACGAGCAGTACTTC. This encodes CASSPGSRDEQYF.

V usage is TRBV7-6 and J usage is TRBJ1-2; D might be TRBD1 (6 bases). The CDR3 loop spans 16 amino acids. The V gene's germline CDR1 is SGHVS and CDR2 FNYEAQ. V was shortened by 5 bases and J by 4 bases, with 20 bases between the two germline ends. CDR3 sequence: CASSKTRGGSGYGYTF. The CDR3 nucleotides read TGTGCCAGCAGCAAGACTCGGGGGGGCTCGGGCTATGGCTACACCTTC. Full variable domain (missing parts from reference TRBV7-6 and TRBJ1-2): GAGVSQSPRYKVTKRGQDVALRCDPISGHVSLYWYRQALGQGPEFLTYFNYEAQQDKSGLPNDRFSAERPEGSISTLTIQRTEQRDSAMYRCASSKTRGGSGYGYTFGSGTRLTVV.

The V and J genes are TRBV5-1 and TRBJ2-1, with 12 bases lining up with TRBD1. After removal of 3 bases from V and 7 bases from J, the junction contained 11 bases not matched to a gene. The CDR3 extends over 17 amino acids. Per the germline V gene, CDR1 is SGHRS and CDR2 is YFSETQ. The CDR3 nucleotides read TGCGCCAGCAGCTCGAGCCCGGGACAGGGGGCTAGGAATGAGCAGTTCTTC. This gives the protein CASSSSPGQGARNEQFF.

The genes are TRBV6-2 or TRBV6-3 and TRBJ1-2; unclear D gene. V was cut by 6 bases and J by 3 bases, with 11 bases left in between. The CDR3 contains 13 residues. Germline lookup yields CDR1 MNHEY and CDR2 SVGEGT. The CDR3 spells CASSHPSDYGYTF. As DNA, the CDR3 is TGTGCCAGCAGCCACCCGAGCGACTATGGCTACACCTTC.

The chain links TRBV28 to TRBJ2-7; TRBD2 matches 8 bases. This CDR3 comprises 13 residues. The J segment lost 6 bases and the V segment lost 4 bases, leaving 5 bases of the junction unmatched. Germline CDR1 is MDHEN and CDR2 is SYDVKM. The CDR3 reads CASSYTSGREQYF. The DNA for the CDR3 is TGTGCCAGCAGTTATACTAGCGGTCGCGAGCAGTACTTC. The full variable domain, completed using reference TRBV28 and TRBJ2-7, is DVKVTQSSRYLVKRTGEKVFLECVQDMDHENMFWYRQDPGLGLRLIYFSYDVKMKEKGDIPEGYSVSREKKERFSLILESASTNQTSMYLCASSYTSGREQYFGPGTRLTVT.

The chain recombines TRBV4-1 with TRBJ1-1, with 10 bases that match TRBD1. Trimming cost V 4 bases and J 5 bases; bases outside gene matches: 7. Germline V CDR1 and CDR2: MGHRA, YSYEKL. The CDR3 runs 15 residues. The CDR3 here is CASSPDRGRETEAFF. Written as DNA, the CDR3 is TGCGCCAGCAGCCCTGACAGGGGGCGAGAAACTGAAGCTTTCTTT.

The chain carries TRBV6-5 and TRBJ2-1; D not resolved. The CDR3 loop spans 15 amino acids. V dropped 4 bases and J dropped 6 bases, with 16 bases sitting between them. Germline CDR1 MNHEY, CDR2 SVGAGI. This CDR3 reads CASSSTHNQPNEQFF. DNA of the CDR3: TGTGCCAGCAGTTCGACTCACAATCAGCCCAATGAGCAGTTCTTC.

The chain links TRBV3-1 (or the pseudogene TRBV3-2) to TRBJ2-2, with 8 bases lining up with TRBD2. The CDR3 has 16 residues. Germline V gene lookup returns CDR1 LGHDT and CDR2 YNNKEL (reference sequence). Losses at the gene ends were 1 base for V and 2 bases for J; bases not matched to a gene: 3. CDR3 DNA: TGTGCCAGCAGCCAAGTAGCGGGGTACAACACCGGGGAGCTGTTTTTT. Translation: CASSQVAGYNTGELFF.

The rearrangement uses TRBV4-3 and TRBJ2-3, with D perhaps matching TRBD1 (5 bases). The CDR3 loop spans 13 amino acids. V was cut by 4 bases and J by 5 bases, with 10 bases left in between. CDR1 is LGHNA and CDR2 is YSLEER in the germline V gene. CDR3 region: CASSRAGKDTQYF. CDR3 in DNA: TGCGCCAGCAGCCGGGCAGGGAAAGATACGCAGTATTTT.

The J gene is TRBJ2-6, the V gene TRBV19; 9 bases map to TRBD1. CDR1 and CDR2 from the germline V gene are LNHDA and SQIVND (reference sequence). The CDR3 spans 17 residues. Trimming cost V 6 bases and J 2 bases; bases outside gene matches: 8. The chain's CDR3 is CASSRDRAGPGANVLTF. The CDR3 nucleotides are TGTGCCAGTAGCCGGGACAGGGCGGGTCCTGGGGCCAACGTCCTGACTTTC.

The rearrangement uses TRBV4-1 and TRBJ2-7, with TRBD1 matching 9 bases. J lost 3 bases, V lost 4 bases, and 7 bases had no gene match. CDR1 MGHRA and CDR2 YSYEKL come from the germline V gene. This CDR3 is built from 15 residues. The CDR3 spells CASSPRTGAFYEQYF. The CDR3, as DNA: TGCGCCAGCAGCCCTCGGACAGGGGCCTTCTACGAGCAGTACTTC.

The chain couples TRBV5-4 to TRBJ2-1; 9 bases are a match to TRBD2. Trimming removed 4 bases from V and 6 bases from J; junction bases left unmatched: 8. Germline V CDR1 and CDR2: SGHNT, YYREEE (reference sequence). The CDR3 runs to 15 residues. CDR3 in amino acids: CASSPAGGPSNEQFF. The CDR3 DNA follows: TGTGCCAGCAGCCCGGCGGGGGGGCCATCCAATGAGCAGTTCTTC.

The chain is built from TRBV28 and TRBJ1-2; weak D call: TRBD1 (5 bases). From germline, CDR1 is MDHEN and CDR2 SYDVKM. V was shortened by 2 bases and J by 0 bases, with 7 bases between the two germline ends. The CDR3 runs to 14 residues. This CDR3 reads CASSLGASNYGYTF. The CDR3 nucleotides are TGTGCCAGCAGTTTAGGGGCCTCTAACTATGGCTACACCTTC.

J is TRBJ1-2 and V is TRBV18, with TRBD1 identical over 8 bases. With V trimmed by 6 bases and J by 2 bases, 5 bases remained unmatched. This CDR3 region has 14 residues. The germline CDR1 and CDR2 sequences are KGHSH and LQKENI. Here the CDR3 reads CASSLRQGNYGYTF. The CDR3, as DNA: TGTGCCAGCTCGCTCCGACAGGGGAACTATGGCTACACCTTC.

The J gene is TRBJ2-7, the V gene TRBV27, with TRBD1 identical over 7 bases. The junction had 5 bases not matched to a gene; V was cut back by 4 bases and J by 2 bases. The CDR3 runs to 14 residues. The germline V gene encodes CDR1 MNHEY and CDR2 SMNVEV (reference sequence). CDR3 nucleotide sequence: TGTGCCAGCAGTTACACAGGGGAGACCTACGAGCAGTACTTC. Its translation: CASSYTGETYEQYF.

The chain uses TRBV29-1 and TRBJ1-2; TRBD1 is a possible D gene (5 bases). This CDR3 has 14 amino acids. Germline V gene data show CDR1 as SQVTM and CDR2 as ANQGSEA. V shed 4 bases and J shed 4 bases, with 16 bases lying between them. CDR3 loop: CSVVGDRDSYGYTF. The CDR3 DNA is TGCAGCGTTGTAGGCGACCGGGACTCCTATGGCTACACCTTC.

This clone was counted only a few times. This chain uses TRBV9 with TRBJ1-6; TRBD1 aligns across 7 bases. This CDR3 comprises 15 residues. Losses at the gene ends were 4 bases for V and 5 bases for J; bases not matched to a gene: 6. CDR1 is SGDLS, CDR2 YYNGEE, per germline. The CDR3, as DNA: TGTGCCAGCAGCCCGCGACAGGGCCATAATTCACCCCTCCACTTT. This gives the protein CASSPRQGHNSPLHF.